The clone carrying this T cell receptor beta chain has more than one count but fewer than ten. Participants spanned ages about 18 to 100 years and resided in roughly 22 US areas. Participants' own reports of clinical history determined their cohort assignment. Recovered participants had two consecutive negative NP/OP PCR tests, healthcare professional clearance, or symptom resolution. The sample belongs to a study of blood T cell repertoires in COVID-19. Whole-study context: Sample material is recorded as cDNA or gDNA derived from T cells, B-cell-depleted T cells, or PBMCs.

TCRdb's table, derived via immunoSEQ multiplex PCR, lists solely in-frame clones and lacks some. The sample lists 250,000 or so clones, more than 85% occurring once. The sequence derives from a woman between 50 and 59 years old who had recovered from COVID-19. Sequencing was performed on PBMCs or T cells enriched from blood (not recorded which).

The CDR3 nucleotides are TGCGCCAGCAGTCAACTGAGGGGGGGCCCCTACGAGCAGTACTTC. Its protein product is CASSQLRGGPYEQYF. The V call is TRBV4-1, the J call TRBJ2-7; perhaps TRBD2 as D (7 bases). Germline CDR1 MGHRA, CDR2 YSYEKL. Trimming removed 6 bases at V and 2 bases at J, with 17 bases between. The CDR3 loop spans 15 amino acids.